Below, 32 T cell receptor beta chains from the same sample are listed, as sequenced in a study of blood T cell repertoires in COVID-19. Generated by immunoSEQ multiplex PCR, the TCRdb table keeps only in-frame clones and is missing some. The sample has 180,000 or so clones, around 82% seen once. Sequenced: peripheral blood. All receptors derive from a man in his 60s who had recovered from COVID-19.

The CDR3 reads CASLKNTEAFF. The CDR3 region has the DNA TGTGCCAGCCTTAAGAACACTGAAGCTTTCTTT. The chain links TRBV12-3 or TRBV12-4 to TRBJ1-1; D not resolved. The CDR3 consists of 11 residues. V was cut by 8 bases and J by 1 base, with 5 bases left in between.

This clone is a singleton in its sample. V gene TRBV7-3 combines with J gene TRBJ1-1; weak D call: TRBD1 (6 bases). Germline values: CDR1 SGHTA, CDR2 FQGTGA. With 6 bases removed from V and 1 base from J, the gap between germline ends came to 9 bases. This CDR3 spans 13 amino acids. The CDR3 sequence: CASRETGNTEAFF. The CDR3 region has the DNA TGTGCCAGCAGGGAGACAGGGAACACTGAAGCTTTCTTT.

Written as DNA, the CDR3 is TGTGCCAGCAGCCAAGATAGGGACAGACCCGAGCAGTACTTC. Its translation: CASSQDRDRPEQYF. V is TRBV4-2 and J is TRBJ2-7; TRBD1 agrees at 7 bases. Looked up from germline, CDR1 is LGHNA and CDR2 is YNFKEQ. After removal of 0 bases from V and 6 bases from J, the junction contained 5 bases not matched to a gene. The CDR3 is made up of 14 amino acids.

This sequence joins TRBV20-1 and TRBJ1-3; D is perhaps TRBD1 (6 bases). This CDR3 has 14 residues. Trimming pared 3 bases from V and 5 bases from J, leaving 14 bases between. Germline V gene lookup returns CDR1 DFQATT and CDR2 SNEGSKA (reference sequence). CDR3 in amino acids: CSASVQGRRNTIYF. DNA for the CDR3: TGCAGTGCTAGTGTCCAGGGGCGAAGAAACACCATATATTTT.

The sample holds a few counts of this clone. This rearrangement joins TRBV2 to TRBJ1-3; the D is unclear. The CDR3 runs 14 residues. Trimming cost V 3 bases and J 2 bases, with 8 bases left between them. Looked up from germline, CDR1 is SNHLY and CDR2 is FYNNEI. For the CDR3, the DNA is TGTGCCAGCAGTGATTGGGGAGCTGGAAACACCATATATTTT. Protein product: CASSDWGAGNTIYF.

In DNA form, the CDR3 reads TGTGCCAGCAGCAAAGTCCCCCCGGCGCGGCGGGGGGGCCTAGCAGATACGCAGTATTTT. This codes for CASSKVPPARRGGLADTQYF. The genes are TRBV21-1 and TRBJ2-3; no check of the table's D call, TRBD2, against the DNA was made. TRBV21-1 is given as a pseudogene. The CDR3 contains 20 residues.

This clone was counted only a few times. The rearrangement links TRBV24-1 to TRBJ2-1, with a possible D match to TRBD1 (6 bases). Germline assignment: CDR1 KGHDR and CDR2 SFDVKD. The V end lost 3 bases, the J end lost 1 base, and 12 bases lay between the germline ends. The CDR3 is 16 residues long. In DNA form, the CDR3 reads TGTGCCACCAGTGATCCACAGGGATTTTCCTACAATGAGCAGTTCTTC. As protein: CATSDPQGFSYNEQFF.

There are a few counts of this clone. The chain is built from TRBV24-1 and TRBJ2-1; 9 bases line up with TRBD1. Germline loops: CDR1 KGHDR, CDR2 SFDVKD. This CDR3 is built from 16 residues. V shed 4 bases and J 4 bases; nucleotides not matched to a gene: 7. The CDR3 DNA reads TGTGCCACCAGTGAAGAGGGACAGGGCTTTTACAATGAGCAGTTCTTC. Protein: CATSEEGQGFYNEQFF.

The chain employs TRBV6-5 and TRBJ1-1; TRBD1 matches at 7 bases. V lost 5 bases to trimming and J lost 11 bases; unmatched junction nucleotides: 8. The germline V gene encodes CDR1 MNHEY and CDR2 SVGAGI. The CDR3 extends over 12 amino acids. CDR3 region: CASSRQGPMAFF. The DNA for the CDR3 is TGTGCCAGCAGTCGACAGGGTCCCATGGCTTTCTTT.

The V gene is TRBV18, the J gene TRBJ1-4, with 9 bases fitting TRBD1. V dropped 0 bases and J dropped 7; count of bases not matched to a gene: 6. Per the germline V gene, CDR1 is KGHSH and CDR2 is LQKENI. The CDR3 consists of 16 residues. CDR3 nucleotides: TGTGCCAGCTCACCACCCGGGACAGGGAGGCCTGAAAAACTGTTTTTT. Translated, it gives CASSPPGTGRPEKLFF.

The chain uses TRBV7-2 and TRBJ2-1; tentatively, D is TRBD2 (6 bases). The germline V gene encodes CDR1 SGHTA and CDR2 FQGNSA. CDR3 length: 12 residues. The V and J ends lost 6 bases and 10 bases respectively, with 13 bases between them. CDR3 nucleotides: TGTGCCAGCAGATACACCGCGGGGGAGCAGTTCTTC. It specifies CASRYTAGEQFF.

The rearrangement links TRBV18 to TRBJ1-1, with 8 bases aligning to TRBD1. Per the germline V gene, CDR1 is KGHSH and CDR2 is LQKENI. The CDR3 contains 15 residues. J was trimmed by 0 bases and V by 3 bases; bases with no gene match: 3. As DNA, the CDR3 is TGTGCCAGCTCACCTTCGACAGGGGTGAACACTGAAGCTTTCTTT. Amino acid sequence: CASSPSTGVNTEAFF.

The rearrangement links TRBV6-1 to TRBJ1-1; 9 bases match TRBD1. There are 16 residues in the CDR3. The trim removed 3 bases at V and 3 bases at J, leaving 8 bases unmatched. The V gene's germline CDR1 is MNHNS and CDR2 SASEGT. As DNA, the CDR3 is TGTGCCAGCAGTGAGTACAGGGGGCAAAAGGACACTGAAGCTTTCTTT. This encodes CASSEYRGQKDTEAFF.

This rearrangement joins TRBV10-3 to TRBJ2-6; 8 bases agree with TRBD1. Looked up from germline, CDR1 is ENHRY and CDR2 is SYGVKD. CDR3 size: 19 residues. Trimming at V came to 2 bases and at J to 0 bases, leaving 9 bases not matched to a gene. The CDR3 sequence is CAISEEQDRAFSGANVLTF. The CDR3 DNA is TGTGCCATCAGTGAGGAACAGGACAGGGCCTTCTCTGGGGCCAACGTCCTGACTTTC.

This chain connects TRBV11-3 to TRBJ1-4; 10 nucleotides line up with TRBD1. The V and J ends lost 2 bases and 9 bases, in that order; junction bases with no gene match: 15. Germline V gives CDR1 SGHNT, CDR2 YENEEA. This CDR3 region has 18 residues. CDR3 region: CASSLRDRGPRMDQKLFF. The DNA of the CDR3 is TGTGCCAGCAGCTTACGGGACAGGGGCCCCCGAATGGATCAAAAACTGTTTTTT.

The rearrangement links TRBV3-1 (or the pseudogene TRBV3-2) to TRBJ1-3; possibly TRBD1 for D (6 bases). V was shortened by 5 bases and J by 0 bases, with 14 bases between the two germline ends. Germline V gives CDR1 LGHDT, CDR2 YNNKEL (reference sequence). The CDR3 covers 16 residues. The CDR3 region has the DNA TGTGCCAGCAGCGGGGTGGACAGCCGCTCTGGAAACACCATATATTTT. Residues: CASSGVDSRSGNTIYF.

The chain carries TRBV15 and TRBJ2-3, with a possible D match to TRBD2 (5 bases). From germline, CDR1 is LNHNV and CDR2 YYDKDF (reference sequence). V was trimmed by 8 bases and J by 4 bases, leaving 16 bases between them. This CDR3 contains 14 residues. This CDR3 is CATRAGGHSDTQYF. CDR3 nucleotide sequence: TGTGCCACCCGGGCAGGAGGTCATTCAGATACGCAGTATTTT.

This chain connects TRBV30 to TRBJ1-2, with D hard to call. Germline CDR1 reads GTSNPN; CDR2 reads SVGIG (reference sequence). V dropped 3 bases and J dropped 0 bases, with 14 bases sitting between them. This CDR3 is 15 amino acids long. The CDR3 loop reads CAWRPLHGANYGYTF. The CDR3 coding sequence is TGTGCCTGGAGGCCTCTCCACGGGGCTAACTATGGCTACACCTTC.

In DNA, the CDR3 is TGTGCCAGCAGTCGGATAGCGGGGGTTCTGGATACGCAGTATTTT. Its translation: CASSRIAGVLDTQYF. The chain carries TRBV6-4 and TRBJ2-3, with 9 bases matching TRBD2. Trimming took 5 bases from V and 6 from J; bases not matched to a gene: 9. The CDR3 spans 15 residues. The germline V gene has CDR1 MRHNA and CDR2 SNTAGT.

The chain links TRBV2 to TRBJ2-2, with 8 nucleotides matching TRBD1. Germline V gives CDR1 SNHLY, CDR2 FYNNEI. J was trimmed by 4 bases and V by 4 bases; bases with no gene match: 5. The CDR3 length is 15 residues. CDR3 in amino acids: CASSGTGRVTGELFF. CDR3 DNA sequence: TGTGCCAGCAGTGGGACAGGGCGCGTCACCGGGGAGCTGTTTTTT.

This chain uses TRBV5-8 with TRBJ2-3, with D possibly TRBD2 on 6 matching bases. Germline loops: CDR1 SGHTS, CDR2 YDEGEE. Trimming left V 3 bases short and J 0 bases short, with 20 bases between. The CDR3 is 18 residues long. The CDR3 loop is CASSSNWAHSGSTDTQYF. CDR3 bases: TGTGCCAGCAGCTCTAATTGGGCGCACAGCGGGAGCACAGATACGCAGTATTTT.

This chain connects TRBV5-1 to TRBJ2-3, with TRBD1 matching 12 bases. Germline V gene lookup returns CDR1 SGHRS and CDR2 YFSETQ. CDR3 length equals 15 residues. J gave up 4 bases and V 4 bases, and 4 bases lay outside the gene matches. The CDR3 sequence is CASSLGQGASDTQYF. The CDR3 coding sequence is TGCGCCAGCAGCCTGGGACAGGGGGCCTCAGATACGCAGTATTTT. The full variable domain, its missing parts supplied by reference TRBV5-1 and TRBJ2-3, is KAGVTQTPRYLIKTRGQQVTLSCSPISGHRSVSWYQQTPGQGLQFLFEYFSETQRNKGNFPGRFSGRQFSNSRSEMNVSTLELGDSALYLCASSLGQGASDTQYFGPGTRLTVL.

V is TRBV5-1 and J is TRBJ2-5; 12 bases are shared with TRBD2. This CDR3 comprises 14 residues. The V and J ends lost 4 bases and 4 bases, in that order; junction bases with no gene match: 2. Germline CDR1 is SGHRS and CDR2 is YFSETQ. The CDR3 protein is CASSPGLAGETQYF. DNA of the CDR3: TGCGCCAGCAGCCCGGGACTAGCGGGAGAGACCCAGTACTTC. The entire variable domain, with the rest obtained from reference TRBV5-1 and TRBJ2-5, is as follows: KAGVTQTPRYLIKTRGQQVTLSCSPISGHRSVSWYQQTPGQGLQFLFEYFSETQRNKGNFPGRFSGRQFSNSRSEMNVSTLELGDSALYLCASSPGLAGETQYFGPGTRLLVL.

The V call is TRBV7-2, the J call TRBJ2-2; tentative D call: TRBD2 (5 bases). This CDR3 has 18 amino acids. V lost 4 bases and J 5 bases, leaving 23 bases between the germline ends. The germline CDR1 and CDR2 sequences are SGHTA and FQGNSA. This CDR3 reads CASSSSGVGLPVTGELFF. DNA of the CDR3: TGTGCCAGCAGCTCTTCTGGCGTTGGACTCCCGGTAACCGGGGAGCTGTTTTTT.

V and J are TRBV6-1 and TRBJ2-7; 8 positions match TRBD1. V shed 5 bases and J 5 bases; nucleotides not matched to a gene: 8. This CDR3 spans 14 amino acids. The V gene's germline CDR1 is MNHNS and CDR2 SASEGT. The CDR3 here is CASSSGDRGHEQYF. The DNA of the CDR3 is TGTGCCAGCAGTTCAGGCGACAGGGGCCACGAGCAGTACTTC.

V usage is TRBV27 and J usage is TRBJ2-7, with D maybe TRBD1 (6 bases). The germline V and J ends were trimmed by 5 bases and 3 bases, with 23 bases remaining between them. The CDR3 loop spans 17 amino acids. The germline CDR1 and CDR2 sequences are MNHEY and SMNVEV (reference sequence). The CDR3 is CASSPHGEQGISYEQYF. CDR3 DNA sequence: TGTGCCAGCAGTCCCCATGGGGAACAGGGTATAAGCTACGAGCAGTACTTC.

The chain carries TRBV14 and TRBJ2-7; 9 nucleotides agree with TRBD1. The CDR3 is made up of 16 amino acids. Per the germline V gene, CDR1 is SGHDN and CDR2 is FVKESK. The J segment lost 6 bases and the V segment lost 4 bases, leaving 13 bases of the junction unmatched. The CDR3 DNA follows: TGTGCCAGCAGCCTGAGACCGGGACAGGGAGTGAGCGAGCAGTACTTC. It yields the protein CASSLRPGQGVSEQYF. Together with reference TRBV14 and TRBJ2-7, the CDR3 gives the full variable domain: EAGVTQFPSHSVIEKGQTVTLRCDPISGHDNLYWYRRVMGKEIKFLLHFVKESKQDESGMPNNRFLAERTGGTYSTLKVQPAELEDSGVYFCASSLRPGQGVSEQYFGPGTRLTVT.

This clone was seen more than once but under ten times. The rearrangement links TRBV10-3 to TRBJ1-2; D gene ambiguous. CDR1 and CDR2 from the germline V gene are ENHRY and SYGVKD. Trimming cost V 0 bases and J 8 bases, with 7 bases left between them. This CDR3 spans 12 amino acids. This chain's CDR3 is CAISESREGYTF. The DNA of the CDR3 is TGTGCCATCAGTGAGTCGCGGGAGGGCTACACCTTC.

The V and J genes are TRBV6-5 and TRBJ2-7, with a possible D match to TRBD1 (5 bases). Germline CDR1 MNHEY, CDR2 SVGAGI. CDR3 size: 16 residues. V was trimmed by 2 bases and J by 4 bases, leaving 18 bases between them. The CDR3 DNA reads TGTGCCAGCAGTTACATCGGCCGGGCAGGGCGGTACGAGCAGTACTTC. This sequence encodes CASSYIGRAGRYEQYF.

V usage is TRBV19 and J usage is TRBJ2-2; 8 bases map to TRBD1. The V and J ends lost 11 bases and 0 bases, in that order; junction bases with no gene match: 8. This CDR3 region has 15 residues. CDR1 and CDR2 from the germline V gene are LNHDA and SQIVND (reference sequence). Here the CDR3 DNA reads TGTGCCGGAAGACAGGGGTCAGCGAACACCGGGGAGCTGTTTTTT. Translation: CAGRQGSANTGELFF.

The chain has TRBV11-3 and TRBJ1-1; no definite D call. Germline V gene data show CDR1 as SGHNT and CDR2 as YENEEA. The V end lost 0 bases, the J end lost 6 bases, and 8 bases lay between the germline ends. The CDR3 loop spans 13 amino acids. This CDR3 reads CASSLEFGAEAFF. The CDR3 bases are TGTGCCAGCAGCTTAGAATTCGGGGCTGAAGCTTTCTTT.

The rearrangement uses TRBV7-9 and TRBJ1-1, with 7 positions matching TRBD1. The CDR3 loop spans 13 amino acids. Germline V CDR1 and CDR2: SEHNR, FQNEAQ (reference sequence). V lost 1 base to trimming and J lost 5 bases; unmatched junction nucleotides: 1. In nucleotides, the CDR3 is TGTGCCAGCAGCTTAGAGGGGGCAACTGAAGCTTTCTTT. Its translation: CASSLEGATEAFF.